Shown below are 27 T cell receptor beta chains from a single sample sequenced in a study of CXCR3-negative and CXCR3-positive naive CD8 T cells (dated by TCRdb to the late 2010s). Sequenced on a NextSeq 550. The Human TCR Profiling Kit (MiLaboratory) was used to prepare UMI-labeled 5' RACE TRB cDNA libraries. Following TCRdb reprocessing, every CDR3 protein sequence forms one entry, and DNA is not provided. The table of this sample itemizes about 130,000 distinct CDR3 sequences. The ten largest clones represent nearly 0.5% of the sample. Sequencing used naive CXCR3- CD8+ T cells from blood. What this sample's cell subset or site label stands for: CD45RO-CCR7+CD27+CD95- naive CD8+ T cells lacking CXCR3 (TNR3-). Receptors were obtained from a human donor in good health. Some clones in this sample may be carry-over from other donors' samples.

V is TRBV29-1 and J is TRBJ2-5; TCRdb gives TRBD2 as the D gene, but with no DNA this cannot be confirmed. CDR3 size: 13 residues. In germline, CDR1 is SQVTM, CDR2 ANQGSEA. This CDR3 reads CSVVPGTKETQYF. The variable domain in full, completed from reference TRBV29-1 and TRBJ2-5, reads SAVISQKPSRDICQRGTSLTIQCQVDSQVTMMFWYRQQPGQSLTLIATANQGSEATYESGFVIDKFPISRPNLTFSTLTVSNMSPEDSSIYLCSVVPGTKETQYFGPGTRLLVL.

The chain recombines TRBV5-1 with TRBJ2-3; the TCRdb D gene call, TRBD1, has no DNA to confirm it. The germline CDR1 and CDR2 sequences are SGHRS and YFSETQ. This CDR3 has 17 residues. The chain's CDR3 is CASSLDRTGSRTDTQYF.

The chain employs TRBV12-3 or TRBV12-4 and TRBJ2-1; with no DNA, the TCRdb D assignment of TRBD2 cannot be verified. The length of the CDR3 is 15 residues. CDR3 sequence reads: CASSLQASGGASGLF.

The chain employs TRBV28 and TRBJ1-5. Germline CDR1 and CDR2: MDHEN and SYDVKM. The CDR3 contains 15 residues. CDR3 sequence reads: CASSFGRAITQPQHF.

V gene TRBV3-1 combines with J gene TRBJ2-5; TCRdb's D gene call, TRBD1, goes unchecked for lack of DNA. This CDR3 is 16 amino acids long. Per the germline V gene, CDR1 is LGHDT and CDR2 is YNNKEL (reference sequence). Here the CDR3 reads CASSHTGRKLIETQYF.

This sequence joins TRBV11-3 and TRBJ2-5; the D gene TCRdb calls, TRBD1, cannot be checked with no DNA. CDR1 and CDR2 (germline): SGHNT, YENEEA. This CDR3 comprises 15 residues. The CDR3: CASSPGVQGGETQYF.

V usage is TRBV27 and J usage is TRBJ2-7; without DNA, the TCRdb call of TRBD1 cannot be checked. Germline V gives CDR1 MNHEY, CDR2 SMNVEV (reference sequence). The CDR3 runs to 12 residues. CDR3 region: CDSRDRGYEQYF.

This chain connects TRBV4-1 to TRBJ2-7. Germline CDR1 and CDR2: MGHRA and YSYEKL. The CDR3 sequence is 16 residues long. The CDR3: CASSQVMYQNPYEQYF.

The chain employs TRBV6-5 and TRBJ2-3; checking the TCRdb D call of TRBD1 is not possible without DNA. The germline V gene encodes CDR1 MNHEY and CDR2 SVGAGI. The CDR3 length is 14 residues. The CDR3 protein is CASRPGRIEDTQYF.

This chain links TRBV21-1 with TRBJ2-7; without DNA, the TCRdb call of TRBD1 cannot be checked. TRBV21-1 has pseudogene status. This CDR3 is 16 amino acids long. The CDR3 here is CASSTPRETNSYEQYF.

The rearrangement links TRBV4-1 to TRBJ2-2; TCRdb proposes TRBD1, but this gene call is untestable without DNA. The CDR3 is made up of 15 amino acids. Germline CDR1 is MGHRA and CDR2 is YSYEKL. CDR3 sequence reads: CASSANQGAAGELFF.

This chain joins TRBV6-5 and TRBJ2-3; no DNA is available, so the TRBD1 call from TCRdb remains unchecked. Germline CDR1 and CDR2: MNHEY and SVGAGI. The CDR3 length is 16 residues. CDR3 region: CASSYSYGDSMGTQYF.

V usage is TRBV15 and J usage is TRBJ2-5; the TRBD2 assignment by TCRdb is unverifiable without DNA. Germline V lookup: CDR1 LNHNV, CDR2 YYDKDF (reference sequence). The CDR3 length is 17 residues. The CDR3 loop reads CATSRSLTSGHQETQYF.

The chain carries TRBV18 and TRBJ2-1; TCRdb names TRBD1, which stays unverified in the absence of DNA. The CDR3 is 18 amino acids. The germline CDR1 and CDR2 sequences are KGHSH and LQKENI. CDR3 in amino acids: CDSSPPGGGLSSYNEQFF.

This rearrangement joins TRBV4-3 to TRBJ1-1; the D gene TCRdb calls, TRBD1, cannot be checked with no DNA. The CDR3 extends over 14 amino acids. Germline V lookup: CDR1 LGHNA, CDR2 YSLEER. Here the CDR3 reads CASGFGTGGSEAFF.

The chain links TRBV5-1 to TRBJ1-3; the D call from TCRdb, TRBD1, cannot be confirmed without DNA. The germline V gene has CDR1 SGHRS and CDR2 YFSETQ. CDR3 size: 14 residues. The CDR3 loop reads CASSAGTSGNTIYF.

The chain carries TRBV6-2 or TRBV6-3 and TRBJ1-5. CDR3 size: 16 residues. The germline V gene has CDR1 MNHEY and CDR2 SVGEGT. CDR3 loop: CASSYSGQYSNQPQHF.

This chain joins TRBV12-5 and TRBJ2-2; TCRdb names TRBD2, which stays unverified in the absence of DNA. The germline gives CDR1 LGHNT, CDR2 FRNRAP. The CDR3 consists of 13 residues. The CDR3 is CASGLGTTGELFF.

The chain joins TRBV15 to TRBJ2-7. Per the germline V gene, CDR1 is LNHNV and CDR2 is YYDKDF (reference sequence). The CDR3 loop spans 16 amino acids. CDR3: CATSSGSSGSSHEQYF.

The CDR3 sequence: CASSLAGERTDTQYF. V gene TRBV5-5 combines with J gene TRBJ2-3; TCRdb calls TRBD1, which cannot be checked without DNA. Germline loops: CDR1 SGHKS, CDR2 YYEKEE (reference sequence). This CDR3 is built from 15 residues. The full variable domain, its missing parts supplied by reference TRBV5-5 and TRBJ2-3, is DAGVTQSPTHLIKTRGQQVTLRCSPISGHKSVSWYQQVLGQGPQFIFQYYEKEERGRGNFPDRFSARQFPNYSSELNVNALLLGDSALYLCASSLAGERTDTQYFGPGTRLTVL.

CDR3: CASSVEWGFSTDTQYF. J is TRBJ2-3 and V is TRBV9; TCRdb's D gene call, TRBD1, goes unchecked for lack of DNA. The germline V gene has CDR1 SGDLS and CDR2 YYNGEE. This CDR3 has 16 residues.

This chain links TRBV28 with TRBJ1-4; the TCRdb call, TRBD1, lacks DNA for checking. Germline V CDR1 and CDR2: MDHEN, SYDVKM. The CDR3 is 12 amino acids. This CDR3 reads CASSLPGTEVFF.

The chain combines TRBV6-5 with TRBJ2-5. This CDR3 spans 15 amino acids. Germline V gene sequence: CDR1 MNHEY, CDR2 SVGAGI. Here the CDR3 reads CASSSVSNEQETQYF.

The CDR3 protein is CASSPPTAANEQFF. This chain joins TRBV12-3 or TRBV12-4 and TRBJ2-1; TCRdb selects TRBD1, and the lack of DNA leaves this call unchecked. This CDR3 has 14 residues.

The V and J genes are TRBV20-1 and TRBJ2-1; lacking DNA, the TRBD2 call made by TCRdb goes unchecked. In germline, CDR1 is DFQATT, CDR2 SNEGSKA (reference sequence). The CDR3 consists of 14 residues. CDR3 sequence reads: CSARVAGGYNEQFF.

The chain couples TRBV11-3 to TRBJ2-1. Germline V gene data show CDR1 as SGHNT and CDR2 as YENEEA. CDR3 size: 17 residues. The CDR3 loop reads CASSLRSSGQIHNEQFF.

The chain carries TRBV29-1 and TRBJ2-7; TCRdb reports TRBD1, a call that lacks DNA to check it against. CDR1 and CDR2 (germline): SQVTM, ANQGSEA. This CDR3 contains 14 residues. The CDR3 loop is CSVDFGTPNYEQYF.